In its sample, the clone carrying this T cell receptor beta chain was seen a few times. These data belong to a study of identical twins. TCRdb reprocessed the 5' RACE reads via MiXCR and lists one record per CDR3 protein. This sample carries some 570,000 distinct CDR3 sequences, more than 20% of them seen once, and the ten largest clones take approximately 0.48%. Germline V gene lookup returns CDR1 MDHEN and CDR2 SYDVKM. V lost 8 bases, J lost 9 bases, and 13 bases lay in between. This CDR3 spans 12 amino acids. This same sample was also part of a study on yellow fever vaccine responses in identical twins.

This clonotype was sampled from a young woman in good health. The specimen was CD4+ T cells sorted from blood. This chain uses TRBV28 with TRBJ1-4; D is possibly TRBD1 (6 bases). CDR3 sequence reads: CASLEQGQKLFF. DNA of the CDR3: TGTGCCAGCCTAGAACAGGGTCAAAAACTGTTTTTT. Full variable domain (outside the CDR3, taken from reference TRBV28 and TRBJ1-4): DVKVTQSSRYLVKRTGEKVFLECVQDMDHENMFWYRQDPGLGLRLIYFSYDVKMKEKGDIPEGYSVSREKKERFSLILESASTNQTSMYLCASLEQGQKLFFGSGTQLSVL.